The subject of this entry is one T cell receptor beta chain. Its binding antigen is unknown. At one of its ends the junction is not consistent with the germline gene, which may arise from a read error. The CDR3 measures 14 amino acids from cysteine to phenylalanine. This entry keeps only the CDR3 DNA: 42 bases, framed from base 1. The donors were 40 or so Caucasian individuals from Russia, aged 6 to 90 years, who were systemically healthy. Each donor gave approximately 9.4 milliliters of peripheral blood, drawn into EDTA-treated Vacutainer tubes. PBMCs were isolated by Ficoll-Paque density-gradient centrifugation, with at least 6 million obtained per sample. Trizol reagent was used to extract total RNA from PBMCs, with at least 5 micrograms per sample. Naive CD45RAhigh/CD27high T cell percentages were measured by flow cytometry on a PBMC aliquot from every donor. Library prep was done by 5' RACE. The instrument given in TCRdb is Illumina HiSeq 2500. A second roughly 6 to 11 cycle PCR used a sample-barcoded 5' primer and a J-beta primer mix. A template-switch 5' adaptor carrying 12 random nucleotides introduced a unique molecular identifier onto each TCR beta cDNA molecule. Each sample yielded at least 3 million CDR3-containing paired-end reads. First-strand cDNA synthesis was performed from all RNA using the Mint cDNA synthesis kit, with priming by a TRBC-specific oligonucleotide. Following uracil-DNA glycosylase treatment, all cDNA underwent a first 18-cycle PCR with the universal primers M1SS and BC2_uni_R. Per the source publication's procedure: For normalization, 1 million high-quality reads were randomly selected from each sample, with every read carrying a distinct molecular identifier. Instead of being binned into consensus sequences, reads with shared molecular identifiers were discarded. MiTCR, run with a Q25 quality threshold and the strictest error-elimination algorithm, handled CDR3 identification, clonotype clustering and error correction. A nonparametric unseen species model with Euler transformation was used to estimate a lower bound on total TCR beta diversity. TCRdb reran the public reads through fastp at Q25 and MiXCR, keeping productive beta chains. Identical CDR3 protein sequences are pooled into one entry, listed with their most common genes and DNA. In this record, the V and J calls reflect TCRdb's handling and not the investigators' own analysis. Here the sample has over 950,000 distinct CDR3 sequences; roughly two fifths occur a single time. The ten largest clonotypes hold around 13% of the sample.

This sample is part of a study of blood T cells in healthy people across ages (dated by TCRdb to about 2015). About the study as a whole: In model experiments, roughly one uniquely barcoded TCR beta cDNA molecule per two T cells was captured by template switching. Two additional independent replicas of 1 million unique cDNA reads from the same blood draw were analyzed for two donors (one aged 18 to 30 and one aged 80 or older). To avoid experimental bias, donors of different ages were distributed randomly across sequencing lanes. The study measured age-related changes in TCR beta repertoire diversity using deep sequencing normalized with unique cDNA molecular identifiers. The donors were split into four age groups: young (average around 15 years), middle-aged (over 35), aged (more than 60) and long-lived (82).

General study outcomes and caveats: Estimates of total diversity based on one million sequenced T cells were regarded as lower bounds and as underestimates. Donor CMV infection status was unknown, potentially confounding age-related changes in expanded clonotypes. As age increased, observed TCR beta diversity per million T cells dropped in a roughly linear way, and a significant reduction was already evident by age 40. Compared with the aged group, more naive CD4+ T cells, fewer expanded clones and increased TCR diversity were shown by the long-lived group, suggesting age selection. Bulk unsorted PBMC profiling prevented conclusive comparison of naive and antigen-experienced compartments. Observed TCR beta diversity correlated strongly with the percentage of naive T cells measured by flow cytometry.

The sequence is built from TRBV12-3 or TRBV12-4 and TRBJ1-4; perhaps TRBD1 is the D gene, with 5 bases matching. The clonotype comes from a man between 18 and 29 years old in good health. The sequencing input was blood. The DNA sequence is TGTGTCAGCAGTTGGGGACGGCGTAATGAAAAACTGTTTTTT. This yields the protein CVSSWGRRNEKLFF.